This T cell receptor (beta chain) was sequenced for a study of T cell repertoires in cytomegalovirus infection. Study details: It was the public TCR beta signatures that indicated both CMV infection and matching HLA type. General observations from the study: Dominating the ex vivo response were TCR beta clonotypes that were CMV-specific and HLA-C-restricted.

This clonotype has just a few counts. Its target is unknown. In TCRdb, the reads were re-called with MiXCR into one record per CDR3 protein. The data show hundreds of thousands of distinct CDR3 sequences, 10% to 12% seen once. The CDR3 has 12 residues. With 3 bases removed from V and 5 bases from J, the gap between germline ends came to 10 bases. The germline V gene has CDR1 DFQATT and CDR2 SNEGSKA (reference sequence). The V and J genes are TRBV20-1 and TRBJ2-5, with D possibly TRBD2 on 5 matching bases. This receptor was taken from a human donor in good health (CMV status not recorded). Some clones in this sample may be carry-over from other donors' samples. Specimen: PBMCs. CDR3 sequence: CSASGIRETQYF. The CDR3 coding sequence is TGCAGTGCTAGCGGGATTCGGGAGACCCAGTACTTC.